Listed here are 28 T cell receptor beta chains from one sample, sequenced in a study of blood T cell repertoires in COVID-19. Repertoires were generated with immunoSEQ multiplex PCR, while TCRdb's copy carries only in-frame clones and drops some. The data show 140,000 to 150,000 clones, 84% seen once. Sequencing was carried out using peripheral blood. Receptor source: a human donor in a cohort sampled during active COVID-19.

The V call is TRBV18, the J call TRBJ2-2; D gene ambiguous. Germline V gene data show CDR1 as KGHSH and CDR2 as LQKENI. Trimming took off 0 bases at V and 2 bases at J, with 7 bases between the two ends. CDR3 length equals 15 residues. The DNA for the CDR3 is TGTGCCAGCTCACCACCCAACATAAACACCGGGGAGCTGTTTTTT. This gives the protein CASSPPNINTGELFF.

V gene TRBV5-6 combines with J gene TRBJ1-5; tentative D call: TRBD1 (6 bases). The CDR3 loop spans 14 amino acids. V was clipped by 4 bases and J by 3 bases, with 11 bases between them. Germline CDR1 reads SGHDT; CDR2 reads YYEEEE. CDR3 sequence reads: CASSLSGANQPQHF. The CDR3 DNA is TGTGCCAGCAGCCTCTCAGGGGCCAATCAGCCCCAGCATTTT.

V is TRBV28 and J is TRBJ1-5; D not resolved. The ends were cut back, 0 bases at V and 7 bases at J, with 16 bases in the middle. Germline CDR1 and CDR2: MDHEN and SYDVKM. The CDR3 spans 16 residues. This CDR3 is CASSLWEAGFGQPQHF. The CDR3 DNA reads TGTGCCAGCAGTTTATGGGAGGCGGGGTTTGGGCAGCCCCAGCATTTT.

This chain links TRBV27 with TRBJ2-7; the D is unclear. This CDR3 is 14 amino acids long. In germline, CDR1 is MNHEY, CDR2 SMNVEV (reference sequence). V was pared by 4 bases and J by 0 bases, with 10 bases between. The CDR3 DNA is TGTGCCAGCAGTTCCAATCCGGGCTCCTACGAGCAGTACTTC. It codes for CASSSNPGSYEQYF.

The chain has TRBV7-6 and TRBJ2-5; TRBD2 might be the D (6 bases). V was shortened by 5 bases and J by 2 bases, with 12 bases between the two germline ends. CDR1 is SGHVS and CDR2 is FNYEAQ in the germline V gene. This CDR3 has 14 amino acids. The CDR3 coding sequence is TGTGCCAGCAGCGGGGGTGGGGGGCAAGAGACCCAGTACTTC. This encodes CASSGGGGQETQYF.

V and J are TRBV28 and TRBJ2-5; D gene unclear. This CDR3 comprises 13 residues. CDR1 and CDR2 (germline): MDHEN, SYDVKM. Trimming took off 5 bases at V and 2 bases at J, with 9 bases between the two ends. Here the CDR3 DNA reads TGTGCCAGCAGTCTTCGCGCACAAGAGACCCAGTACTTC. Protein sequence: CASSLRAQETQYF.

The chain links TRBV2 to TRBJ2-3; possible D gene TRBD1, 5 bases. This CDR3 has 15 residues. V was cut by 6 bases and J by 4 bases, with 17 bases left in between. In germline, CDR1 is SNHLY, CDR2 FYNNEI. The CDR3 loop is CASSNQGNPADTQYF. CDR3 nucleotides: TGTGCCAGCAGCAATCAGGGTAATCCGGCAGATACGCAGTATTTT. Full variable domain (missing parts from reference TRBV2 and TRBJ2-3): EPEVTQTPSHQVTQMGQEVILRCVPISNHLYFYWYRQILGQKVEFLVSFYNNEISEKSEIFDDQFSVERPDGSNFTLKIRSTKLEDSAMYFCASSNQGNPADTQYFGPGTRLTVL.

The chain uses TRBV29-1 and TRBJ2-5; TRBD2 might be the D (6 bases). Germline V gene sequence: CDR1 SQVTM, CDR2 ANQGSEA. The CDR3 is 12 residues long. V was cut by 4 bases and J by 9 bases, with 15 bases left in between. The CDR3 DNA reads TGCAGCGTTGGGGTAGCGGTACGTCCCCAGTACTTC. This gives the protein CSVGVAVRPQYF.

V gene TRBV5-1 combines with J gene TRBJ1-1, with 9 bases identical to TRBD1. In germline, CDR1 is SGHRS, CDR2 YFSETQ. The CDR3 totals 17 residues. V dropped 6 bases and J dropped 5; count of bases not matched to a gene: 17. CDR3 in DNA: TGCGCCAGCACCATCAATTATCGGACAGGGGAGGATACTGAAGCTTTCTTT. It codes for CASTINYRTGEDTEAFF. Complete variable domain (other parts from reference TRBV5-1 and TRBJ1-1): KAGVTQTPRYLIKTRGQQVTLSCSPISGHRSVSWYQQTPGQGLQFLFEYFSETQRNKGNFPGRFSGRQFSNSRSEMNVSTLELGDSALYLCASTINYRTGEDTEAFFGQGTRLTVV.

V is TRBV5-1 and J is TRBJ2-2; 13 bases align to TRBD2. After removal of 0 bases from V and 5 bases from J, the junction contained 1 base not matched to a gene. CDR1 and CDR2 (germline): SGHRS, YFSETQ. This CDR3 region has 16 residues. The CDR3 region has the DNA TGCGCCAGCAGCTTGGCGACTAGCGGGAGGACCGGGGAGCTGTTTTTT. It yields the protein CASSLATSGRTGELFF.

The CDR3 spells CASSHLEATYGYTF. Written as DNA, the CDR3 is TGTGCCAGCAGCCACCTTGAGGCTACCTATGGCTACACCTTC. V and J are TRBV3-1 (or the pseudogene TRBV3-2) and TRBJ1-2, with unresolved D. The CDR3 runs to 14 residues. Trimming pared 3 bases from V and 4 bases from J, leaving 12 bases between. The germline CDR1 and CDR2 sequences are LGHDT and YNNKEL (reference sequence).

This chain uses TRBV4-1 with TRBJ2-1; 10 nucleotides match TRBD2. This CDR3 has 16 amino acids. Germline V gives CDR1 MGHRA, CDR2 YSYEKL. Trimming at V came to 4 bases and at J to 2 bases, leaving 5 bases not matched to a gene. Here the CDR3 DNA reads TGCGCCAGCAGCCTGGTCCTAGCGGGGGCCTACAATGAGCAGTTCTTC. Translating it yields CASSLVLAGAYNEQFF.

The chain joins TRBV30 to TRBJ2-2, with TRBD1 matching 9 bases. CDR1 and CDR2 from the germline V gene are GTSNPN and SVGIG (reference sequence). With V trimmed by 7 bases and J by 7 bases, 4 bases remained unmatched. This CDR3 has 12 amino acids. The CDR3 DNA sequence: TGTGCCTCGGGACAGGGAGGCGGGGAGCTGTTTTTT. It is translated as CASGQGGGELFF. The full variable domain, its missing parts supplied by reference TRBV30 and TRBJ2-2, is SQTIHQWPATLVQPVGSPLSLECTVEGTSNPNLYWYRQAAGRGLQLLFYSVGIGQISSEVPQNLSASRPQDRQFILSSKKLLLSDSGFYLCASGQGGGELFFGEGSRLTVL.

J is TRBJ2-5 and V is TRBV30, with unresolved D. V lost 3 bases and J lost 4, with 6 bases in between. This CDR3 has 11 residues. Looked up from germline, CDR1 is GTSNPN and CDR2 is SVGIG (reference sequence). The CDR3 is CAWSERETQYF. CDR3 DNA sequence: TGTGCCTGGAGCGAGCGAGAGACCCAGTACTTC.

The chain combines TRBV5-1 with TRBJ2-5; D is perhaps TRBD1 (8 bases). This CDR3 has 17 amino acids. With 0 bases removed from V and 1 base from J, the gap between germline ends came to 16 bases. The germline CDR1 and CDR2 sequences are SGHRS and YFSETQ. CDR3 nucleotide sequence: TGCGCCAGCAGCTTGGAGTGGACAGGGAGGGTCCAAGAGACCCAGTACTTC. Amino acids: CASSLEWTGRVQETQYF.

The chain joins TRBV18 to TRBJ2-7, with 11 bases lining up with TRBD1. Germline values: CDR1 KGHSH, CDR2 LQKENI. Trimming removed 3 bases from V and 4 bases from J; junction bases left unmatched: 11. The CDR3 runs to 17 residues. The CDR3 DNA is TGTGCCAGCTCACCCGGGACTCCGGGACAGGGGGAATACGAGCAGTACGTC. Amino acid sequence: CASSPGTPGQGEYEQYV.

This chain links TRBV10-3 with TRBJ2-2, with 9 bases fitting TRBD2. V gave up 6 bases and J gave up 6 bases; unmatched junction bases: 5. Germline loops: CDR1 ENHRY, CDR2 SYGVKD. The CDR3 loop spans 14 amino acids. The CDR3 here is CAIREAGGSGELFF. DNA for the CDR3: TGTGCCATCAGAGAAGCGGGAGGATCCGGGGAGCTGTTTTTT.

CDR3 sequence: CASKRGEWRGPQETQYF. In DNA, the CDR3 is TGTGCCAGCAAGCGAGGCGAGTGGCGGGGACCTCAAGAGACCCAGTACTTC. This sequence joins TRBV7-2 and TRBJ2-5; perhaps TRBD2 as D (6 bases). CDR1 is SGHTA, CDR2 FQGNSA, per germline. The CDR3 loop spans 17 amino acids. The V and J ends lost 7 bases and 2 bases respectively, with 23 bases between them. Filled out from reference TRBV7-2 and TRBJ2-5, the complete variable domain reads GAGVSQSPSNKVTEKGKDVELRCDPISGHTALYWYRQSLGQGLEFLIYFQGNSAPDKSGLPSDRFSAERTGGSVSTLTIQRTQQEDSAVYLCASKRGEWRGPQETQYFGPGTRLLVL.

The chain joins TRBV2 to TRBJ1-1; D is possibly TRBD1 (6 bases). The germline V gene has CDR1 SNHLY and CDR2 FYNNEI. The CDR3 length is 12 residues. V shed 6 bases and J shed 4 bases, with 9 bases lying between them. The CDR3: CASSGQTTEAFF. DNA for the CDR3: TGTGCCAGCAGCGGACAGACCACTGAAGCTTTCTTT.

The rearrangement joins TRBV7-6 to TRBJ2-7, with 7 bases lining up with TRBD2. With 4 bases clipped from V and 2 bases from J, the junction kept 8 bases outside the gene matches. The germline gives CDR1 SGHVS, CDR2 FNYEAQ. The length of the CDR3 is 15 residues. CDR3 sequence: CASSSDRGEAYEQYF. The CDR3 DNA follows: TGTGCCAGCAGCTCTGATCGGGGGGAGGCCTACGAGCAGTACTTC.

In this sample, this clone turned up a few times. The J gene is TRBJ1-5, the V gene TRBV27, with a tentative D call TRBD1 (5 bases). Trimming cost V 2 bases and J 4 bases, with 6 bases left between them. Germline CDR1 is MNHEY and CDR2 is SMNVEV (reference sequence). The CDR3 is made up of 13 amino acids. DNA of the CDR3: TGTGCCAGCAGTTTAAGGGGAAATCAGCCCCAGCATTTT. This sequence encodes CASSLRGNQPQHF.

The chain recombines TRBV4-2 with TRBJ2-3; the match to TRBD1 covers 7 bases. V was pared by 3 bases and J by 4 bases, with 4 bases of the junction left unmatched. There are 14 residues in the CDR3. The germline V gene encodes CDR1 LGHNA and CDR2 YNFKEQ. The CDR3 region is CASSQDTGADTQYF. In DNA form, the CDR3 reads TGTGCCAGCAGCCAGGATACAGGGGCAGATACGCAGTATTTT.

DNA of the CDR3: TGTGCCAGCAGTTTCGTAGCGGGAGGTGCTACGCAGTATTTT. The encoded protein is CASSFVAGGATQYF. V and J are TRBV27 and TRBJ2-3, with 10 bases that match TRBD2. The germline V gene encodes CDR1 MNHEY and CDR2 SMNVEV (reference sequence). This CDR3 has 14 amino acids. After removal of 3 bases from V and 8 bases from J, the junction contained 5 bases not matched to a gene.

About this clone itself: Other DNA sequences in this sample translate to the same CDR3. V usage is TRBV9 and J usage is TRBJ2-1; TRBD2 is a possible D gene (5 bases). Germline V CDR1 and CDR2: SGDLS, YYNGEE. The CDR3 has 15 amino acids. Trimming removed 0 bases from V and 3 bases from J, with 10 bases in between. The CDR3 spells CASSVATGGYNEQFF. The DNA for the CDR3 is TGTGCCAGCAGCGTAGCGACCGGAGGCTACAATGAGCAGTTCTTC.

The CDR3 nucleotides are TGTGCCAGCAGTGTAACTCCCGTTATCGTCCGGGTCGGCAATGAGCAGTTCTTC. It specifies CASSVTPVIVRVGNEQFF. The rearrangement joins TRBV6-1 to TRBJ2-1, with D hard to call. The CDR3 runs 18 residues. Trimming left V 4 bases short and J 6 bases short, with 25 bases between. Germline loops: CDR1 MNHNS, CDR2 SASEGT.

This clone was detected only a few times. The chain couples TRBV4-1 to TRBJ2-7; TRBD2 matches at 7 bases. CDR3 size: 18 residues. Germline lookup yields CDR1 MGHRA and CDR2 YSYEKL. Losses at the gene ends were 1 base for V and 1 base for J; bases not matched to a gene: 13. CDR3 protein: CASSQGFYRGGGSYEQYV. The CDR3 region has the DNA TGCGCCAGCAGCCAAGGCTTCTACCGGGGCGGGGGATCCTACGAGCAGTACGTC.

V gene TRBV6-6 combines with J gene TRBJ2-1; 15 bases align to TRBD2. The CDR3 is 19 amino acids. Germline CDR1 and CDR2: MNHNY and SVGAGI (reference sequence). Trimming took 6 bases from V and 0 from J; bases not matched to a gene: 9. The CDR3 DNA reads as TGTGCCAGCAGCTCCGGGACTAGCGGGGGGTGGAGCTCCTACAATGAGCAGTTCTTC. Amino acid sequence: CASSSGTSGGWSSYNEQFF.

The V and J genes are TRBV7-2 and TRBJ1-5, with a possible D match to TRBD1 (5 bases). V was trimmed by 0 bases and J by 6 bases, leaving 12 bases between them. Germline values: CDR1 SGHTA, CDR2 FQGNSA. The CDR3 totals 15 residues. CDR3 sequence reads: CASSLARGGAQPQHF. CDR3 sequence (DNA): TGTGCCAGCAGCTTAGCGCGCGGAGGGGCTCAGCCCCAGCATTTT.